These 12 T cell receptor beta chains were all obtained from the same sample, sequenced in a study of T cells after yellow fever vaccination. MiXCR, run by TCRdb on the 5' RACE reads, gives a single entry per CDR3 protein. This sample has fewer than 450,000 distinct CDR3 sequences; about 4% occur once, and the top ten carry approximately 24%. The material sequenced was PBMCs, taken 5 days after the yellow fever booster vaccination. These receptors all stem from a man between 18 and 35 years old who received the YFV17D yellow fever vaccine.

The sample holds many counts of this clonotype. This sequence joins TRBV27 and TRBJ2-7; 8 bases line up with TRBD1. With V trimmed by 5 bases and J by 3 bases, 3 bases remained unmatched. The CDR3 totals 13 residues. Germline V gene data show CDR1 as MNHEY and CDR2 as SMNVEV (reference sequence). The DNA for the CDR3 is TGTGCCAGCAGTCTAGACAGGGGCTACGAGCAGTACGTC. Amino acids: CASSLDRGYEQYV.

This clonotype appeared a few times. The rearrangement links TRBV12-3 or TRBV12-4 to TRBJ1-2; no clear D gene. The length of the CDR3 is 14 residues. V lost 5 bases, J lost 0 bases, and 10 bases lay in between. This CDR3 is CASSNPPANYGYTF. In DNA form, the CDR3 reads TGTGCCAGCAGTAACCCCCCGGCTAACTATGGCTACACCTTC.

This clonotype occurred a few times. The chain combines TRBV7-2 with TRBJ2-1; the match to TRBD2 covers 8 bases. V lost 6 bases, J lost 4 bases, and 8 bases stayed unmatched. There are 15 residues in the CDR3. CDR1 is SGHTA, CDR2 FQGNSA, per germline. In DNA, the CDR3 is TGTGCCAGCAGGGGCCAGCGGGGGTCATACAATGAGCAGTTCTTC. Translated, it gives CASRGQRGSYNEQFF.

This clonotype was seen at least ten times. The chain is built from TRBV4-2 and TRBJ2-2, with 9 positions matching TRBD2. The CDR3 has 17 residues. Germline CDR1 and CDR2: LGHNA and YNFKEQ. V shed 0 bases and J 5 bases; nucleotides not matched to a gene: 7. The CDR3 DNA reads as TGTGCCAGCAGCCAAGATTGGCGGGGGGGGTCAACCGGGGAGCTGTTTTTT. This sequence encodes CASSQDWRGGSTGELFF.

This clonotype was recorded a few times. CDR3 bases: TGCGCCAGCAGCGCTAAAGGGCACGGCTATGGCTACACCTTC. Residues: CASSAKGHGYGYTF. The V and J genes are TRBV5-1 and TRBJ1-2; D gene unclear. This CDR3 is 14 amino acids long. Germline V gene sequence: CDR1 SGHRS, CDR2 YFSETQ. With 4 bases removed from V and 4 bases from J, the gap between germline ends came to 14 bases.

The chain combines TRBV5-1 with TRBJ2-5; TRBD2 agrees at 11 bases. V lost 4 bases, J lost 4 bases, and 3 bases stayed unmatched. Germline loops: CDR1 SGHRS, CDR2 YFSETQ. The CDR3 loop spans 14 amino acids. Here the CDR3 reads CASSTGTSGETQYF. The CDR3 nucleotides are TGCGCCAGCAGCACCGGGACTAGCGGAGAGACCCAGTACTTC.

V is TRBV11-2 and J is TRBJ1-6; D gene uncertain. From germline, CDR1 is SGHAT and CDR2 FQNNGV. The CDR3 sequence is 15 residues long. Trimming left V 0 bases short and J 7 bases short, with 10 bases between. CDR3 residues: CASSLDLIGNSPLHF. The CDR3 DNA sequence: TGTGCCAGCAGCTTAGATCTGATAGGAAATTCACCCCTCCACTTT.

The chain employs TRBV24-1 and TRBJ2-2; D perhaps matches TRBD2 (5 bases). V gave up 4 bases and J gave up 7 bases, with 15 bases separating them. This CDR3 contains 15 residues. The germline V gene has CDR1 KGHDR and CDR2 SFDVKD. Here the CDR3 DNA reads TGTGCCACCAGTGAGCGGGCCCCCTACAGCGGGGAGCTGTTTTTT. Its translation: CATSERAPYSGELFF.

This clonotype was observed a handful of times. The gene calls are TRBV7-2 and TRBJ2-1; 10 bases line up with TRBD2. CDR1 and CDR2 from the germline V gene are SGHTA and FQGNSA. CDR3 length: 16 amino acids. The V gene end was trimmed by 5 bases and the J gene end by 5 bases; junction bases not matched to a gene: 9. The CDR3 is CASSPTLAGDNNEQFF. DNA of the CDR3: TGTGCCAGCAGCCCGACCCTAGCGGGGGATAACAATGAGCAGTTCTTC.

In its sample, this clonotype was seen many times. In DNA form, the CDR3 reads TGTGCCAGCAGCCAACCCGGGACTCTTAATACGCAGTATTTT. It translates to CASSQPGTLNTQYF. J is TRBJ2-3 and V is TRBV14, with D possibly being TRBD2 (6 bases). Germline CDR1 SGHDN, CDR2 FVKESK. V was trimmed by 2 bases and J by 7 bases, leaving 13 bases between them. The length of the CDR3 is 14 residues.

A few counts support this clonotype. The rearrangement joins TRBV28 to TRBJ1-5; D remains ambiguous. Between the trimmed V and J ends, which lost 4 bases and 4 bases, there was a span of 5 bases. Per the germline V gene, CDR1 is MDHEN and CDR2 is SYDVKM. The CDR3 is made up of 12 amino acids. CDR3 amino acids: CASSSLNQPQHF. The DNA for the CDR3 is TGTGCCAGCAGTTCCCTGAATCAGCCCCAGCATTTT.

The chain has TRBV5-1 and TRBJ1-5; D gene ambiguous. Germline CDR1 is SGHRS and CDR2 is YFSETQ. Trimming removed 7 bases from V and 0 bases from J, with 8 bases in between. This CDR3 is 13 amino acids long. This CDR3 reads CASSENSNQPQHF. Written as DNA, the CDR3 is TGCGCCAGCTCGGAAAATAGCAATCAGCCCCAGCATTTT.